These 12 T cell receptor beta chains came from one sample sequenced in a study of regulatory T cells in long-lasting Graves disease. In building TCR beta libraries, iRepertoire HTBI primers were used together with Arm-PCR of CDR3 regions. TCRdb ran MiXCR on the multiplex PCR reads and lists one entry per CDR3 protein. The profile shows some 440,000 distinct CDR3 sequences, roughly 20% of them singletons. Time point meaning: persistent/refractory GD, antithyroid drugs over 5 years with positive TRAb. With RNA extracted from PBMCs as input, the TCR library was made. Sequenced here: peripheral blood mononuclear cells (PBMCs), sampled when the disease was refractory, from a patient treated with antithyroid drugs. The receptors derive from a female donor with Graves disease.

The V and J genes are TRBV25-1 and TRBJ2-7; the D gene is possibly TRBD2 (6 bases). CDR1 is MGHDK and CDR2 is SYGVNS in the germline V gene. This CDR3 contains 13 residues. V lost 7 bases and J lost 3, with 13 bases in between. DNA of the CDR3: TGTGCCAGCACTCGAGGAGGGGTCTACGAGCAGTACTTC. Translated, it gives CASTRGGVYEQYF.

This clonotype occurred many times. This chain uses TRBV11-2 with TRBJ2-7, with TRBD1 identical over 8 bases. Germline values: CDR1 SGHAT, CDR2 FQNNGV. The junction had 2 bases not matched to a gene; V was cut back by 1 base and J by 0 bases. The CDR3 totals 15 residues. Here the CDR3 DNA reads TGTGCCAGCAGCTTAGGGACAGGGTTCTCCTACGAGCAGTACTTC. It translates to CASSLGTGFSYEQYF.

The rearrangement joins TRBV5-1 to TRBJ1-2; D unresolved. In germline, CDR1 is SGHRS, CDR2 YFSETQ. This CDR3 is built from 17 residues. The ends were cut back, 0 bases at V and 3 bases at J, with 18 bases in the middle. The CDR3: CASSLGIIGERDYGYTF. In nucleotides, the CDR3 is TGCGCCAGCAGCTTGGGTATTATCGGGGAGAGGGACTATGGCTACACCTTC.

The chain is built from TRBV12-3 or TRBV12-4 and TRBJ2-1, with D unresolved. The CDR3 sequence is 10 residues long. V was pared by 8 bases and J by 9 bases, with 8 bases between. The DNA of the CDR3 is TGTGCCAGCGCCCTAGGTGAGCAGTTCTTC. Its translation is CASALGEQFF.

This clonotype has at least ten counts. The chain employs TRBV18 and TRBJ2-5, with D uncertain. V lost 3 bases to trimming and J lost 5 bases, with 16 bases between them. Germline V gene sequence: CDR1 KGHSH, CDR2 LQKENI. The CDR3 contains 15 residues. The CDR3 region has the DNA TGTGCCAGCTCACCTTTGGGTGCACCCGGGGAGACCCAGTACTTC. Protein product: CASSPLGAPGETQYF. Together with reference TRBV18 and TRBJ2-5, the CDR3 gives the full variable domain: NAGVMQNPRHLVRRRGQEARLRCSPMKGHSHVYWYRQLPEEGLKFMVYLQKENIIDESGMPKERFSAEFPKEGPSILRIQQVVRGDSAAYFCASSPLGAPGETQYFGPGTRLLVL.

This clonotype occurred many times. The V call is TRBV28, the J call TRBJ2-7, with TRBD1 identical over 10 bases. V was pared by 5 bases and J by 3 bases, with 7 bases of the junction left unmatched. The CDR3 is 15 amino acids. Looked up from germline, CDR1 is MDHEN and CDR2 is SYDVKM. DNA of the CDR3: TGTGCCAGCAGTCCCGGGGACAGGGGCAACTACGAGCAGTACTTC. This translates into CASSPGDRGNYEQYF. The full variable domain, in which reference TRBV28 and TRBJ2-7 provide the parts outside the CDR3, is DVKVTQSSRYLVKRTGEKVFLECVQDMDHENMFWYRQDPGLGLRLIYFSYDVKMKEKGDIPEGYSVSREKKERFSLILESASTNQTSMYLCASSPGDRGNYEQYFGPGTRLTVT.

At least ten counts were recorded for this clonotype. V gene TRBV5-1 combines with J gene TRBJ2-7, with 9 bases matching TRBD2. Germline trimming cut 4 bases from V and 7 bases from J; bases unmatched to any gene: 9. The V gene's germline CDR1 is SGHRS and CDR2 YFSETQ. This CDR3 has 14 amino acids. The CDR3 coding sequence is TGCGCCAGCAGCCTAGGACTAGCGTCGGGAGAGCAGTACTTC. Protein sequence: CASSLGLASGEQYF.

This clonotype showed up just a few times. This chain joins TRBV6-1 and TRBJ1-1; D might be TRBD1 (6 bases). V shed 8 bases and J shed 5 bases, with 12 bases lying between them. The CDR3 contains 12 residues. The V gene's germline CDR1 is MNHNS and CDR2 SASEGT. CDR3 nucleotide sequence: TGTGCCAGCCTCTGGACAGCAACTGAAGCTTTCTTT. Protein product: CASLWTATEAFF.

Only a few counts were recorded for this clonotype. The J gene is TRBJ1-6, the V gene TRBV25-1; no reliable D call. The V end was cut by 2 bases, the J end by 8 bases, with 10 bases between. CDR3 size: 14 residues. Germline V gene sequence: CDR1 MGHDK, CDR2 SYGVNS. The CDR3 coding sequence is TGTGCCAGCAGTGAACCCAGGTTGGATTCACCCCTCCACTTT. Residues: CASSEPRLDSPLHF.

This rearrangement joins TRBV6-5 to TRBJ1-3; tentative D call: TRBD1 (6 bases). V lost 4 bases to trimming and J lost 3 bases, with 16 bases between them. The CDR3 contains 16 residues. In germline, CDR1 is MNHEY, CDR2 SVGAGI. CDR3 coding DNA: TGTGCCAGCAGTTCCCGTGGAGGGGGTGGTGGAAACACCATATATTTT. This sequence encodes CASSSRGGGGGNTIYF.

For this clonotype: A much more abundant neighbour one base away suggests this may be a read error. This chain links TRBV5-8 with TRBJ2-2; 10 nucleotides align to TRBD2. The V gene's germline CDR1 is SGHTS and CDR2 YDEGEE. CDR3 length: 16 residues. The CDR3 protein is CAGSLGLAVYTGELFF. The CDR3 nucleotides are TGTGCCGGCAGCCTTGGACTAGCGGTATACACCGGGGAGCTGTTTTTT. Combining the CDR3 with reference TRBV5-8 and TRBJ2-2 gives the whole variable domain EAGVTQSPTHLIKTRGQQATLRCSPISGHTSVYWYQQALGLGLQFLLWYDEGEERNRGNFPPRFSGRQFPNYSSELNVNALELEDSALYLCAGSLGLAVYTGELFFGEGSRLTVL.

The sample holds a few counts of this clonotype. V usage is TRBV7-8 and J usage is TRBJ2-2; TRBD1 matches 7 bases. J gave up 6 bases and V 5 bases, and 6 bases lay outside the gene matches. CDR1 SGHVS and CDR2 FQNEAQ come from the germline V gene. This CDR3 contains 14 residues. The CDR3 bases are TGTGCCAGCAGCCAAGACAGGGTTTCCGGGGAGCTGTTTTTT. Translation gives CASSQDRVSGELFF.